A single sample gave rise to the 23 T cell receptor beta chains below, sequenced in a study of cytomegalovirus exposure and HLA in healthy donors. A multiplex PCR was run with 60 Vbeta primers and 13 Jbeta primers. Clones were sequenced by immunoSEQ multiplex PCR, and TCRdb holds only the in-frame ones, with some missing. The sample carries about 130,000 clones, roughly four fifths recorded once. The sequencing input was PBMCs. Source of these receptors: a woman between 45 and 65 years old in good health and CMV-seronegative.

The chain combines TRBV18 with TRBJ2-7, with 7 bases identical to TRBD1. Germline V gene data show CDR1 as KGHSH and CDR2 as LQKENI. The CDR3 sequence is 13 residues long. V was pared by 5 bases and J by 6 bases, with 7 bases of the junction left unmatched. The CDR3 loop reads CASSSASGGEQYV. DNA for the CDR3: TGTGCCAGCTCATCGGCCTCAGGGGGCGAGCAGTACGTC.

The chain links TRBV5-4 to TRBJ2-1; TRBD2 matches 12 bases. V was clipped by 4 bases and J by 5 bases; unmatched bases: 4. The CDR3 sequence is 15 residues long. Germline values: CDR1 SGHNT, CDR2 YYREEE (reference sequence). The CDR3 region is CASSPSGRANNEQFF. The CDR3 nucleotides are TGTGCCAGCAGCCCTAGCGGGAGGGCGAACAATGAGCAGTTCTTC.

The J gene is TRBJ1-4, the V gene TRBV10-2, with D possibly TRBD1 on 6 matching bases. The CDR3 spans 14 residues. Looked up from germline, CDR1 is WSHSY and CDR2 is SAAADI. With 3 bases removed from V and 8 bases from J, the gap between germline ends came to 13 bases. The CDR3, as DNA: TGCGCCAGCAGTGAAACAGGGCTTGGGGAAAAACTGTTTTTT. Protein product: CASSETGLGEKLFF.

The V and J genes are TRBV5-1 and TRBJ1-2; no firm D call. V was trimmed by 0 bases and J by 8 bases, leaving 14 bases between them. The CDR3 is made up of 14 amino acids. Germline values: CDR1 SGHRS, CDR2 YFSETQ. CDR3 sequence: CASSLDMGVGGYTF. As DNA, the CDR3 is TGCGCCAGCAGCTTGGATATGGGAGTCGGAGGCTACACCTTC.

This clone was detected only a few times. The chain employs TRBV28 and TRBJ1-1; TRBD1 matches at 8 bases. The ends lost 6 bases at V and 5 bases at J; junction bases unmatched: 8. Germline V gives CDR1 MDHEN, CDR2 SYDVKM. CDR3 length: 14 amino acids. The CDR3 nucleotides read TGTGCCAGCAGCGCGGTATACAGGGGGACTGAAGCTTTCTTT. It is translated as CASSAVYRGTEAFF.

This chain connects TRBV19 to TRBJ1-6, with D unclear. The CDR3 has 14 amino acids. V was pared by 5 bases and J by 13 bases, with 18 bases between. Per the germline V gene, CDR1 is LNHDA and CDR2 is SQIVND (reference sequence). The DNA for the CDR3 is TGTGCCAGTAGTGCCTCGGGTTCCGGAGTCCCCCTCCACTTT. This translates into CASSASGSGVPLHF.

This chain connects TRBV7-9 to TRBJ2-3; D is possibly TRBD2 (5 bases). Germline V gene lookup returns CDR1 SEHNR and CDR2 FQNEAQ (reference sequence). The CDR3 consists of 13 residues. V was cut by 5 bases and J by 4 bases, with 10 bases left in between. The CDR3 reads CASSPWGADTQYF. The CDR3 coding sequence is TGTGCCAGCAGCCCATGGGGAGCAGATACGCAGTATTTT.

The chain couples TRBV11-3 to TRBJ2-3; a weak D match, TRBD2 (5 bases). Germline V CDR1 and CDR2: SGHNT, YENEEA. This CDR3 region has 14 residues. V lost 5 bases, J lost 0 bases, and 9 bases lay in between. CDR3 sequence reads: CASSERFSTDTQYF. In nucleotides, the CDR3 is TGTGCCAGCAGCGAGCGGTTTAGCACAGATACGCAGTATTTT. Full variable domain (rest looked up from reference TRBV11-3 and TRBJ2-3): EAGVVQSPRYKIIEKKQPVAFWCNPISGHNTLYWYLQNLGQGPELLIRYENEEAVDDSQLPKDRFSAERLKGVDSTLKIQPAELGDSAVYLCASSERFSTDTQYFGPGTRLTVL.

V gene TRBV7-9 combines with J gene TRBJ1-1; a possible D gene is TRBD1 (6 bases). The V gene lost 5 bases and the J gene lost 2 bases, with 12 bases spanning the gap. The CDR3 extends over 14 amino acids. CDR1 is SEHNR and CDR2 is FQNEAQ in the germline V gene (reference sequence). CDR3 amino acids: CASSPGQYNTEAFF. DNA for the CDR3: TGTGCCAGCAGCCCCGGACAGTATAACACTGAAGCTTTCTTT.

This clone has only a few counts. V and J are TRBV4-3 and TRBJ2-7; D gene ambiguous. This CDR3 region has 14 residues. Trimming removed 1 base from V and 5 bases from J, with 12 bases in between. Germline CDR1 and CDR2: LGHNA and YSLEER. The CDR3 loop is CASSQGGNSHEQYF. CDR3 bases: TGCGCCAGCAGCCAAGGAGGAAATAGCCACGAGCAGTACTTC.

The CDR3 here is CASSPETGINQPQHF. DNA of the CDR3: TGTGCCAGCAGCCCCGAGACAGGGATTAATCAGCCCCAGCATTTT. V is TRBV28 and J is TRBJ1-5, with TRBD1 matching over 7 bases. CDR3 size: 15 residues. Unmatched junction bases numbered 9, after V lost 6 bases and J lost 4 bases. CDR1 is MDHEN, CDR2 SYDVKM, per germline.

The chain joins TRBV9 to TRBJ2-1; TRBD2 matches 10 bases. The CDR3 length is 15 residues. J lost 4 bases, V lost 0 bases, and 1 base had no gene match. CDR1 and CDR2 (germline): SGDLS, YYNGEE. The CDR3 loop is CASSVGTSGYNEQFF. The CDR3 nucleotides are TGTGCCAGCAGCGTAGGGACTAGCGGATACAATGAGCAGTTCTTC.

This chain joins TRBV25-1 and TRBJ2-7; 10 bases are shared with TRBD2. The CDR3 is made up of 14 amino acids. CDR1 and CDR2 from the germline V gene are MGHDK and SYGVNS. Trimming took 6 bases from V and 0 from J; bases not matched to a gene: 2. The CDR3: CASRPSGGSYEQYF. The CDR3 DNA follows: TGTGCCAGCAGGCCTAGCGGGGGCTCCTACGAGCAGTACTTC.

The V and J genes are TRBV5-6 and TRBJ2-5; TRBD1 might be the D (6 bases). The CDR3 has 15 residues. Trimming took 0 bases from V and 2 from J, leaving 11 bases between them. The germline gives CDR1 SGHDT, CDR2 YYEEEE. CDR3 protein: CASSLAGHPQETQYF. The CDR3 region has the DNA TGTGCCAGCAGCTTGGCGGGACACCCGCAAGAGACCCAGTACTTC.

This chain connects TRBV2 to TRBJ2-1; TRBD2 agrees at 13 bases. V shed 6 bases, J shed 4 bases, and the junction held 3 bases outside the gene matches. This CDR3 region has 15 residues. Germline V gene lookup returns CDR1 SNHLY and CDR2 FYNNEI. CDR3 DNA sequence: TGTGCCAGCAGGGGGACTAGCGGGATTTACAATGAGCAGTTCTTC. This encodes CASRGTSGIYNEQFF.

This chain joins TRBV15 and TRBJ1-1; TRBD1 agrees at 7 bases. This CDR3 is 15 amino acids long. V lost 0 bases, J lost 5 bases, and 6 bases stayed unmatched. CDR1 and CDR2 (germline): LNHNV, YYDKDF (reference sequence). The CDR3 region has the DNA TGTGCCACCAGCAGAGATAGGGGGCTGGGAACTGAAGCTTTCTTT. It codes for CATSRDRGLGTEAFF.

This chain links TRBV7-2 with TRBJ2-1, with a possible D match to TRBD1 (5 bases). V shed 2 bases and J shed 4 bases, with 12 bases lying between them. The CDR3 is 15 amino acids. Germline V gene lookup returns CDR1 SGHTA and CDR2 FQGNSA. The CDR3 protein is CASSLTQGLYNEQFF. DNA for the CDR3: TGTGCCAGCAGCTTAACCCAGGGCCTTTACAATGAGCAGTTCTTC.

V is TRBV28 and J is TRBJ2-1; D is possibly TRBD2 (5 bases). V was shortened by 3 bases and J by 5 bases, with 14 bases between the two germline ends. This CDR3 region has 15 residues. CDR1 and CDR2 from the germline V gene are MDHEN and SYDVKM. CDR3 nucleotides: TGTGCCAGCAGTTTGCATGGGGAAGCGGACAATGAGCAGTTCTTC. Encoded protein: CASSLHGEADNEQFF.

The V call is TRBV5-6, the J call TRBJ2-1; TRBD1 might be the D (6 bases). V lost 0 bases and J lost 1, with 8 bases in between. The CDR3 covers 15 residues. In germline, CDR1 is SGHDT, CDR2 YYEEEE. The CDR3 loop reads CASSLADSSYNEQFF. The CDR3 DNA follows: TGTGCCAGCAGCTTGGCGGACAGTTCCTACAATGAGCAGTTCTTC.

The chain recombines TRBV7-8 with TRBJ2-1; TRBD2 agrees at 10 bases. V trimming: 2 bases; J trimming: 4 bases; junction bases outside the gene matches: 5. The CDR3 is made up of 16 amino acids. CDR1 is SGHVS and CDR2 is FQNEAQ in the germline V gene. The CDR3 here is CASSLLSGRAYNEQFF. CDR3 DNA sequence: TGTGCCAGCAGCTTATTGAGCGGGAGGGCTTACAATGAGCAGTTCTTC.

The V call is TRBV5-5, the J call TRBJ1-1, with TRBD1 as a possible D gene (5 bases). Germline CDR1 SGHKS, CDR2 YYEKEE (reference sequence). The V end lost 2 bases, the J end lost 2 bases, and 13 bases lay between the germline ends. The CDR3 is 15 amino acids. CDR3 nucleotide sequence: TGTGCCAGCAGCTTAGGGGTAATGGAAAACACTGAAGCTTTCTTT. The encoded protein is CASSLGVMENTEAFF. The entire variable domain, with the rest obtained from reference TRBV5-5 and TRBJ1-1, is as follows: DAGVTQSPTHLIKTRGQQVTLRCSPISGHKSVSWYQQVLGQGPQFIFQYYEKEERGRGNFPDRFSARQFPNYSSELNVNALLLGDSALYLCASSLGVMENTEAFFGQGTRLTVV.

The V gene is TRBV5-1, the J gene TRBJ1-1, with 9 bases aligning to TRBD1. Looked up from germline, CDR1 is SGHRS and CDR2 is YFSETQ. The CDR3 has 16 residues. Trimming at V came to 4 bases and at J to 0 bases, leaving 7 bases not matched to a gene. CDR3 coding DNA: TGCGCCAGCAGCCCAGGGACAGGGATGATGAACACTGAAGCTTTCTTT. Translated: CASSPGTGMMNTEAFF.

The chain has TRBV11-3 and TRBJ1-1; D not resolved. The V end lost 0 bases, the J end lost 1 base, and 12 bases lay between the germline ends. The CDR3 is 16 amino acids. Germline-derived CDR1 and CDR2 are SGHNT and YENEEA. The CDR3 nucleotides read TGTGCCAGCAGCTTAGATCGATGGGCCGCGAACACTGAAGCTTTCTTT. Its translation: CASSLDRWAANTEAFF.